This T cell receptor (beta chain) was recorded in a study of blood T cell repertoires in COVID-19. Whole-study context: Material from acute and convalescent COVID-19 was sourced from the United States, Italy and Spain. The analysed material was cDNA or gDNA that came from T cells, B-cell-depleted T cells, or PBMCs.

As originally analysed: Counts of nucleated cells, estimated from reference gene primer amplification, were obtained. The repertoire was sequenced with immunoSEQ multiplex PCR; TCRdb's copy has only in-frame clones and lacks some. The V and J calls and clone size are taken from that table; D and trimming were inferred from the DNA. The data hold some 80,000 clones, with 70% to 90% observed a single time. The germline CDR1 and CDR2 sequences are MDHEN and SYDVKM. Unmatched junction bases numbered 14, after V lost 7 bases and J lost 5 bases. This CDR3 spans 16 amino acids. The chain employs TRBV28 and TRBJ1-2; 9 nucleotides match TRBD1. The source material was peripheral blood. This clonotype was obtained from a man aged 80 or over with active or convalescent COVID-19. This CDR3 reads CASNRGRTGAEYGYTF. The CDR3 DNA sequence: TGTGCCAGCAATAGGGGTAGGACAGGGGCCGAGTATGGCTACACCTTC.